Sequencing of this T cell receptor beta chain was carried out in a study of T cell repertoires in cytomegalovirus infection. The wider study: Well-studied HLA-B-restricted epitopes and recently identified HLA-C-restricted epitopes of CMV were both used in the study. Public signatures in TCR beta pointed to CMV infection and matching HLA type.

This clonotype occurred once. Its specificity is not known. TCRdb analysed the reads with MiXCR anew, one entry per CDR3 protein. The table lists hundreds of thousands of distinct CDR3 sequences, about 44% of them singletons. Findings and caveats of the study: Individuals carrying CMV plus the relevant HLA were identified by cumulative frequency of public TCR beta families. The ex vivo response showed dominance by HLA-C-restricted CMV-specific TCR beta clonotypes.

The sample in question was cultured PBMCs, obtained from culture after CMV antigen stimulation. This sequence was found in a human donor in good health (CMV status not recorded). Some clones in this sample may be carry-over from other donors' samples.

The CDR3 DNA reads as TGCAGTGCTAGGTACGGCAGCTCCTCCTACGAGCAGTACTTC. This sequence encodes CSARYGSSSYEQYF. The V gene is TRBV20-1, the J gene TRBJ2-7; D is ambiguous. V was cut by 3 bases and J by 0 bases, with 12 bases left in between. CDR1 and CDR2 (germline): DFQATT, SNEGSKA (reference sequence). The CDR3 covers 14 residues.